These 16 T cell receptor beta chains were all obtained from the same sample, sequenced in a study of regulatory T cells in long-lasting Graves disease. To make TCR beta libraries, researchers used iRepertoire HTBI primers and Arm-PCR of CDR3 regions. TCRdb re-analysed the multiplex PCR reads in MiXCR, keeping a single row per CDR3 protein. The table has some 250,000 distinct CDR3 sequences, 20% to 25% seen once; the top ten hold 11% to 15%. Time point specified: newly diagnosed GD, antithyroid drugs for less than 3 months. Extracted PBMC RNA gave rise to the TCR library. The starting material was peripheral blood mononuclear cells (PBMCs), obtained at new diagnosis, from a patient treated with antithyroid drugs. All receptors come from a female donor with Graves disease.

This chain joins TRBV19 and TRBJ2-1; D possibly corresponds to TRBD1 (6 bases). Germline V gene lookup returns CDR1 LNHDA and CDR2 SQIVND (reference sequence). This CDR3 contains 12 residues. V lost 8 bases and J lost 12, with 17 bases in between. Here the CDR3 reads CASGHRDLTQFF. DNA for the CDR3: TGTGCCAGTGGCCACAGGGATCTTACGCAGTTCTTC.

This clonotype was observed at least ten times. The chain carries TRBV9 and TRBJ2-2, with D possibly TRBD1 on 5 matching bases. V was trimmed by 0 bases and J by 7 bases, leaving 16 bases between them. The CDR3 covers 16 residues. Germline-derived CDR1 and CDR2 are SGDLS and YYNGEE. CDR3 sequence: CASSVGTRPSRGELFF. The CDR3, as DNA: TGTGCCAGCAGCGTAGGGACACGGCCGTCCCGCGGGGAGCTGTTTTTT.

This clonotype was found many times. The chain employs TRBV7-8 and TRBJ1-6; D unresolved. Trimming cost V 5 bases and J 9 bases, with 20 bases left between them. Germline CDR1 is SGHVS and CDR2 is FQNEAQ. The CDR3 is made up of 16 amino acids. The CDR3 region is CASSLWFGLRGSPLHF. Here the CDR3 DNA reads TGTGCCAGCAGCCTGTGGTTCGGGTTGAGAGGTTCACCCCTCCACTTT.

Ten or more counts support this clonotype. The rearrangement joins TRBV7-9 to TRBJ2-5; D is tentatively TRBD1 or TRBD2 (5 bases each). This CDR3 has 13 residues. CDR1 and CDR2 from the germline V gene are SEHNR and FQNEAQ (reference sequence). Trimming removed 10 bases from V and 5 bases from J, with 17 bases in between. The CDR3 region is CATQRGASETQYF. CDR3 coding DNA: TGTGCCACCCAACGAGGGGCTTCTGAGACCCAGTACTTC. The full variable domain, rest sourced from reference TRBV7-9 and TRBJ2-5, is DTGVSQNPRHKITKRGQNVTFRCDPISEHNRLYWYRQTLGQGPEFLTYFQNEAQLEKSRLLSDRFSAERPKGSFSTLEIQRTEQGDSAMYLCATQRGASETQYFGPGTRLLVL.

This clonotype was found many times. V gene TRBV5-1 combines with J gene TRBJ2-1; 9 bases map to TRBD1. V shed 0 bases and J 4 bases; nucleotides not matched to a gene: 2. The CDR3 contains 15 residues. Germline V CDR1 and CDR2: SGHRS, YFSETQ. CDR3 coding DNA: TGCGCCAGCAGCTTGGGTGACAGGGGGTACAATGAGCAGTTCTTC. It specifies CASSLGDRGYNEQFF.

With regard to this clonotype: A far larger clone is only one base removed, so a read error is likely. The chain recombines TRBV6-2 or TRBV6-3 with TRBJ1-5; D ambiguous. The CDR3 spans 14 residues. Germline assignment: CDR1 MNHEY and CDR2 SVGEGT. The germline V and J ends were trimmed by 5 bases and 2 bases, with 10 bases remaining between them. The CDR3 region has the DNA TGTGCCAGCAGTGATAGTAACCGCAATCAGCCCCAGCATTTT. Translating it yields CASSDSNRNQPQHF.

Concerning this clonotype: A far larger clone is off by one base, so a read error is likely. The chain is built from TRBV20-1 and TRBJ2-3; D gene unclear. This CDR3 has 13 residues. CDR1 DFQATT and CDR2 SNEGSKA come from the germline V gene (reference sequence). Here the CDR3 reads CSVVPVEPDTQYF. The CDR3 DNA reads TGCAGCGTTGTCCCGGTAGAACCGGATACGCAGTATTTT.

This clonotype occurred many times. The rearrangement links TRBV4-2 to TRBJ2-2; possible D gene TRBD1, 5 bases. The CDR3 spans 16 residues. In germline, CDR1 is LGHNA, CDR2 YNFKEQ. V was shortened by 2 bases and J by 0 bases, with 10 bases between the two germline ends. The CDR3 DNA reads TGTGCCAGCAGCCAAAGGGGCCCTTCGAACACCGGGGAGCTGTTTTTT. Translating gives CASSQRGPSNTGELFF.

For this clonotype: Its ends do not fully match the called genes, so a read error is possible. The chain uses TRBV5-1 and TRBJ2-1; 12 bases align to TRBD2. The CDR3 extends over 16 amino acids. Germline V gene lookup returns CDR1 SGHRS and CDR2 YFSETQ. CDR3 residues: CASSLASGGARNEQFF. The DNA of the CDR3 is TGTGCCAGCAGCTTGGCTAGCGGGGGGGCCCGGAATGAGCAGTTCTTC.

The chain couples TRBV10-3 to TRBJ2-7, with 7 positions matching TRBD1. The CDR3 contains 14 residues. V lost 10 bases to trimming and J lost 5 bases; unmatched junction nucleotides: 14. Germline V gives CDR1 ENHRY, CDR2 SYGVKD. Here the CDR3 DNA reads TGTGCCACCAGAACCGGGACAGCAGACCACGAGCAGTACTTC. This gives the protein CATRTGTADHEQYF.

Remarks on this clonotype: This clone may be a read error of a much larger clone one base away. This chain uses TRBV3-2 with TRBJ2-5. TRBV3-2 is reported as a pseudogene. The CDR3 runs to 14 residues. In DNA, the CDR3 is TGTGCCAGCAGCGAAAAGGGAACCGAAGAGACCCAGTACTTC. Translated, it gives CASSEKGTEETQYF.

This clonotype was picked up a small number of times. The junction and the germline gene differ at one end; a read error may be behind it. The chain recombines TRBV12-3 or TRBV12-4 with TRBJ1-1; possible D gene TRBD1, 5 bases. The CDR3 is 15 amino acids. The CDR3 spells CASSSRDPVKAEAIF. CDR3 coding DNA: TGTGCCAGCAGTTCCCGGGACCCGGTTAAGGCTGAAGCTATCTTT.

This clonotype was seen repeatedly, ten times or more. The V call is TRBV11-3, the J call TRBJ2-1, with TRBD2 identical over 7 bases. The junction had 7 bases not matched to a gene; V was cut back by 1 base and J by 7 bases. Germline V gene lookup returns CDR1 SGHNT and CDR2 YENEEA. CDR3 length: 15 amino acids. The CDR3 sequence is CASSLGAGEGNEQFF. The CDR3 nucleotides read TGTGCCAGCAGCTTAGGGGCGGGAGAGGGGAATGAGCAGTTCTTC. The full variable domain, with the rest looked up from reference TRBV11-3 and TRBJ2-1, is EAGVVQSPRYKIIEKKQPVAFWCNPISGHNTLYWYLQNLGQGPELLIRYENEEAVDDSQLPKDRFSAERLKGVDSTLKIQPAELGDSAVYLCASSLGAGEGNEQFFGPGTRLTVL.

Details on this clonotype: The junction and the germline gene differ at one end; a read error may be behind it. This chain connects TRBV20-1 to TRBJ2-2; the D gene could be TRBD1 or TRBD2 (6 bases each). Germline CDR1 reads DFQATT; CDR2 reads SNEGSKA (reference sequence). The CDR3 runs to 14 residues. The CDR3 sequence: CSANRQDYTRELVF. The CDR3, as DNA: TGCAGTGCTAATCGACAGGACTACACCAGGGAGCTGGTTTTT.

This clonotype appeared many times. The CDR3 bases are TGTGCCAGCTCACCAGACCCTTCCTATGGCTACACCTTC. It is translated as CASSPDPSYGYTF. The chain couples TRBV18 to TRBJ1-2; D is undetermined. Germline V lookup: CDR1 KGHSH, CDR2 LQKENI. This CDR3 contains 13 residues. Trimming removed 2 bases at V and 4 bases at J, with 8 bases between.

This clonotype was detected ten times or more. The gene calls are TRBV27 and TRBJ2-3; TRBD2 matches at 8 bases. CDR1 is MNHEY, CDR2 SMNVEV, per germline (reference sequence). The ends lost 6 bases at V and 0 bases at J; junction bases unmatched: 11. The CDR3 sequence is 17 residues long. The CDR3 nucleotides read TGTGCCAGCAGCCGAACGTTCCCTAGCGGGAGCACAGATACGCAGTATTTT. It yields the protein CASSRTFPSGSTDTQYF.